This T cell receptor beta chain was retrieved from a study of T cells after somatic rescue of genetic block. Assay used: immunoSEQ multiplex PCR; TCRdb lists only in-frame clones, some missing. The table lists more than 13,000 clones, less than 85% of them singletons, with 25% to 35% in the top ten. Trimming removed 2 bases at V and 4 bases at J, with 3 bases between. CDR1 is MDHEN, CDR2 SYDVKM, per germline. The CDR3 runs 13 residues. The chain recombines TRBV28 with TRBJ2-6; no reliable D call. The receptor comes from a man aged 18-30 years. Sequencing used peripheral blood mononuclear cells (PBMCs). The CDR3: CASSLTGANVLTF. In DNA, the CDR3 is TGTGCCAGCAGTTTAACCGGGGCCAACGTCCTGACTTTC. The full variable domain, its missing parts supplied by reference TRBV28 and TRBJ2-6, is DVKVTQSSRYLVKRTGEKVFLECVQDMDHENMFWYRQDPGLGLRLIYFSYDVKMKEKGDIPEGYSVSREKKERFSLILESASTNQTSMYLCASSLTGANVLTFGAGSRLTVL.